This T cell receptor beta chain is from a study of early T cells in non-severe SARS-CoV-2 infection. Overall study: Unsorted whole-blood RNA was sequenced in bulk, leaving chains unpaired.

This clonotype occurred many times. There are 14 residues in the CDR3. The ends lost 2 bases at V and 10 bases at J; junction bases unmatched: 8. Germline loops: CDR1 ENHRY, CDR2 SYGVKD. TCRdb reprocessed the 5' RACE reads with MiXCR, giving one entry per CDR3 protein. The sample contains roughly 48,000 distinct CDR3 sequences, 5.5% to 6.5% of which appear only once. This sequence joins TRBV10-3 and TRBJ2-1; 7 bases map to TRBD1. This receptor was identified in an adult who was a healthcare worker with PCR-confirmed SARS-CoV-2 infection or an uninfected control (not recorded which). Sample: whole blood. The CDR3 DNA follows: TGTGCCATCAGTGAGGGGGACAGTATGGGCGAGCAGTTCTTC. This codes for CAISEGDSMGEQFF.